This TCR beta chain comes out of a study of T cell responses to AZD1222 COVID-19 vaccine. This clone was detected a few times. The V end lost 9 bases, the J end lost 0 bases, and 19 bases lay between the germline ends. CDR1 and CDR2 (germline): KGHDR, SFDVKD. This CDR3 comprises 16 residues. TCRdb's copy holds only in-frame clones and misses some; the assay was immunoSEQ multiplex PCR. The profile covers about 140,000 clones, with roughly 90% appearing a single time and 1.9% taken by the ten largest. The sequencing here drew on peripheral blood, taken on day 0 of AZD1222 vaccination. The clonotype was recovered from an adult in good health. The chain joins TRBV24-1 to TRBJ1-1; D is possibly TRBD1 (6 bases). CDR3 amino acids: CATVTLYRDMNTEAFF. DNA of the CDR3: TGTGCCACCGTGACCTTATACAGGGACATGAACACTGAAGCTTTCTTT.